The 29 T cell receptor beta chains below all came from one sample that was sequenced in a study of spatial heterogeneity in lung cancer. Stated time point: sample taken at primary tumor resection. Unsorted whole RNA from tumor, nontumor lung or frozen PBMC underwent sequencing. MiXCR was run by TCRdb on the 5' RACE reads, yielding one entry per CDR3 protein. The sample has nearly 15,000 distinct CDR3 sequences, around 8% seen once. The sequenced sample was PBMCs, obtained at surgery. All receptors derive from a female donor with early-stage non-small cell lung cancer.

In this sample, this clonotype turned up a few times. The chain joins TRBV6-1 to TRBJ1-6, with D tentatively TRBD1 (5 bases). This CDR3 is built from 16 residues. V gave up 4 bases and J gave up 6 bases, with 16 bases separating them. CDR1 MNHNS and CDR2 SASEGT come from the germline V gene. The CDR3 coding sequence is TGTGCCAGCAGTGCTTCCTGGAGTGGGGGTAATTCACCCCTCCACTTT. This encodes CASSASWSGGNSPLHF.

This clonotype was observed at least ten times. The V call is TRBV7-9, the J call TRBJ1-6; no clear D gene. Germline V gene lookup returns CDR1 SEHNR and CDR2 FQNEAQ (reference sequence). CDR3 length: 14 amino acids. Trimming stripped 0 bases from V and 10 bases from J, with 10 bases between. The CDR3 loop is CASSLASETSPLHF. CDR3 in DNA: TGTGCCAGCAGCTTAGCTTCCGAAACCTCACCCCTCCACTTT. Supplemented by reference TRBV7-9 and TRBJ1-6, the full variable domain reads DTGVSQNPRHKITKRGQNVTFRCDPISEHNRLYWYRQTLGQGPEFLTYFQNEAQLEKSRLLSDRFSAERPKGSFSTLEIQRTEQGDSAMYLCASSLASETSPLHFGNGTRLTVT.

The V call is TRBV28, the J call TRBJ2-7; possibly TRBD1 for D (6 bases). V was cut by 6 bases and J by 0 bases, with 15 bases left in between. CDR1 MDHEN and CDR2 SYDVKM come from the germline V gene. This CDR3 contains 15 residues. The CDR3 nucleotides are TGTGCCAGCAGCCTGGGAACAGGGTCCTCCTACGAGCAGTACTTC. Translated: CASSLGTGSSYEQYF.

This clonotype was seen many times. The V and J genes are TRBV7-2 and TRBJ1-1; TRBD1 matches at 7 bases. Germline CDR1 reads SGHTA; CDR2 reads FQGNSA. The CDR3 totals 15 residues. J lost 1 base, V lost 4 bases, and 6 bases had no gene match. CDR3 sequence reads: CASSSYGTANTEAFF. CDR3 DNA sequence: TGTGCCAGCAGCTCGTATGGGACAGCGAACACTGAAGCTTTCTTT.

This clonotype was recorded many times. The chain carries TRBV28 and TRBJ2-7; D possibly matches TRBD1 or TRBD2 (6 bases each). CDR3 length equals 14 residues. Trimming took 7 bases from V and 5 from J, leaving 18 bases between them. CDR1 MDHEN and CDR2 SYDVKM come from the germline V gene. CDR3 bases: TGTGCCAGCATCTCGTCAGGGGCGGGGAACGAGCAGTACTTC. It is translated as CASISSGAGNEQYF. The whole variable domain, remainder taken from reference TRBV28 and TRBJ2-7, is DVKVTQSSRYLVKRTGEKVFLECVQDMDHENMFWYRQDPGLGLRLIYFSYDVKMKEKGDIPEGYSVSREKKERFSLILESASTNQTSMYLCASISSGAGNEQYFGPGTRLTVT.

This clonotype was detected ten times or more. The chain employs TRBV29-1 and TRBJ2-1; 9 bases match TRBD1. Germline CDR1 and CDR2: SQVTM and ANQGSEA. The CDR3 is 14 residues long. V was pared by 7 bases and J by 6 bases, with 10 bases of the junction left unmatched. The CDR3 DNA sequence: TGCAGCGCCGGAGGGGGACAGGGCCTCAATGAGCAGTTCTTC. The encoded protein is CSAGGGQGLNEQFF.

The table lists this clonotype with many counts. V and J are TRBV28 and TRBJ2-7, with D possibly TRBD2 on 6 matching bases. V shed 7 bases and J shed 4 bases, with 11 bases lying between them. The V gene's germline CDR1 is MDHEN and CDR2 SYDVKM. CDR3 length equals 12 residues. The CDR3 DNA is TGTGCCAGCACCACCGGGACTTACGAGCAGTACTTC. It is translated as CASTTGTYEQYF.

This clonotype was found many times. CDR3 DNA: TGCAGTGCTAGAGTTGGGCAGATCTATGGCTACACCTTC. This sequence encodes CSARVGQIYGYTF. The chain couples TRBV20-1 to TRBJ1-2; unclear D gene. This CDR3 comprises 13 residues. With 1 base removed from V and 4 bases from J, the gap between germline ends came to 10 bases. CDR1 and CDR2 (germline): DFQATT, SNEGSKA (reference sequence).

This clonotype was recorded at least ten times. This rearrangement joins TRBV7-9 to TRBJ1-4; tentatively, D is TRBD1 (6 bases). Trimming removed 6 bases at V and 8 bases at J, with 16 bases between. The CDR3 totals 14 residues. Germline V gene sequence: CDR1 SEHNR, CDR2 FQNEAQ (reference sequence). The chain's CDR3 is CASRLAGEEEKLFF. The CDR3 nucleotides are TGTGCCAGCAGACTAGCAGGGGAAGAAGAAAAACTGTTTTTT. The whole variable domain, remainder taken from reference TRBV7-9 and TRBJ1-4, is DTGVSQNPRHKITKRGQNVTFRCDPISEHNRLYWYRQTLGQGPEFLTYFQNEAQLEKSRLLSDRFSAERPKGSFSTLEIQRTEQGDSAMYLCASRLAGEEEKLFFGSGTQLSVL.

This clonotype has ten or more counts. This chain links TRBV6-1 with TRBJ1-2, with D maybe TRBD1 (5 bases). This CDR3 comprises 15 residues. In germline, CDR1 is MNHNS, CDR2 SASEGT. The V end was cut by 7 bases, the J end by 6 bases, with 21 bases between. CDR3 residues: CASTPRGGQDNGYTF. The DNA of the CDR3 is TGTGCCAGCACCCCACGCGGCGGGCAGGACAATGGCTACACCTTC.

This clonotype was counted a few times. The chain uses TRBV4-3 and TRBJ1-5; D gene uncertain. The CDR3 has 17 amino acids. Trimming took off 4 bases at V and 3 bases at J, with 19 bases between the two ends. The germline V gene has CDR1 LGHNA and CDR2 YSLEER. In nucleotides, the CDR3 is TGCGCCAGCAGCCTCAAAGGGATACTCCTCGACAATCAGCCCCAGCATTTT. This gives the protein CASSLKGILLDNQPQHF.

This clonotype was detected a few times. This rearrangement joins TRBV9 to TRBJ2-3; TRBD2 matches at 8 bases. This CDR3 comprises 16 residues. Germline trimming cut 3 bases from V and 0 bases from J; bases unmatched to any gene: 6. Germline CDR1 and CDR2: SGDLS and YYNGEE. In DNA form, the CDR3 reads TGTGCCAGCAGCGCCGCGGGGGGCATTAGCACAGATACGCAGTATTTT. It specifies CASSAAGGISTDTQYF.

This clonotype was seen many times. The J gene is TRBJ1-1, the V gene TRBV20-1; D remains ambiguous. The CDR3 covers 14 residues. V lost 5 bases to trimming and J lost 1 base, with 14 bases between them. From germline, CDR1 is DFQATT and CDR2 SNEGSKA (reference sequence). The CDR3 DNA follows: TGCAGTGCTGGGCGGACGAGGTCGAACACTGAAGCTTTCTTT. It encodes CSAGRTRSNTEAFF.

As to this clonotype: A much larger clone lies one base from this, so it may be a read error. This is likely a read error, given that the CDR3 carries no conserved phenylalanine or tryptophan at its end. V and J are TRBV2 and TRBJ2-1; TRBD1 agrees at 8 bases. The CDR3 is 13 amino acids. Trimming at V came to 7 bases and at J to 7 bases, leaving 6 bases not matched to a gene. In germline, CDR1 is SNHLY, CDR2 FYNNEI. CDR3 sequence: CASTFQGANEQFY. The DNA for the CDR3 is TGTGCCAGCACCTTTCAGGGGGCGAATGAGCAGTTCTAC.

Points on this clonotype: A read error may explain this, as a much larger clone is one base away. The rearrangement links TRBV20-1 to TRBJ2-7, with D unclear. CDR1 and CDR2 (germline): DFQATT, SNEGSKA (reference sequence). This CDR3 region has 12 residues. The chain's CDR3 is CSASGNSYKQYF. CDR3 bases: TGCAGTGCTAGCGGCAATTCCTACAAGCAGTACTTC.

The rearrangement joins TRBV29-1 to TRBJ1-4; D gene unclear. Looked up from germline, CDR1 is SQVTM and CDR2 is ANQGSEA. This CDR3 is 13 amino acids long. Between the trimmed V and J ends, which lost 8 bases and 5 bases, there was a span of 15 bases. CDR3: CSYVGSTNEKLFF. The CDR3 DNA reads TGCAGCTACGTGGGGTCGACCAATGAAAAACTGTTTTTT.

CDR3 DNA sequence: TGTGCCACCAGCGTAACCTCCGGGAGTCTATCCTACGAGCAGTACTTC. Translated: CATSVTSGSLSYEQYF. The chain has TRBV15 and TRBJ2-7, with D possibly matching TRBD2 (6 bases). The germline V gene has CDR1 LNHNV and CDR2 YYDKDF (reference sequence). The CDR3 covers 16 residues. With 5 bases removed from V and 1 base from J, the gap between germline ends came to 18 bases.

V is TRBV20-1 and J is TRBJ2-7, with 12 bases fitting TRBD2. CDR3 length equals 15 residues. V dropped 5 bases and J dropped 4; count of bases not matched to a gene: 9. Germline loops: CDR1 DFQATT, CDR2 SNEGSKA (reference sequence). CDR3 residues: CSAQRGLAGGYEQYF. In DNA form, the CDR3 reads TGCAGTGCTCAAAGGGGCCTAGCGGGAGGGTACGAGCAGTACTTC.

This clonotype was seen ten or more times. The rearrangement links TRBV7-2 to TRBJ1-1; 7 bases match TRBD1. V lost 5 bases and J lost 0; bases outside the gene matches: 3. Germline V gene sequence: CDR1 SGHTA, CDR2 FQGNSA. CDR3 length: 14 residues. CDR3 region: CASSGTAMNTEAFF. The CDR3 nucleotides are TGTGCCAGCAGCGGGACAGCCATGAACACTGAAGCTTTCTTT.

This clonotype was counted ten times or more. This chain links TRBV10-2 with TRBJ2-7; 9 nucleotides match TRBD2. V shed 6 bases, J shed 2 bases, and the junction held 11 bases outside the gene matches. The CDR3 has 16 amino acids. Germline loops: CDR1 WSHSY, CDR2 SAAADI. The CDR3 sequence is CASRSVGASGTYEQYF. The CDR3 nucleotides are TGCGCCAGCAGATCGGTGGGGGCTAGCGGGACCTACGAGCAGTACTTC.

The chain links TRBV29-1 to TRBJ2-1; tentatively, D is TRBD2 (5 bases). The CDR3 totals 13 residues. V was cut by 3 bases and J by 8 bases, with 14 bases left in between. Germline-derived CDR1 and CDR2 are SQVTM and ANQGSEA. The CDR3 DNA follows: TGCAGCGTTGACACATCCCCGGGATATGAGCAGTTCTTC. Translated: CSVDTSPGYEQFF.

This clonotype was recorded at least ten times. The V gene is TRBV12-3 or TRBV12-4, the J gene TRBJ1-1, with 8 bases fitting TRBD1. Trimming at V came to 2 bases and at J to 0 bases, leaving 17 bases not matched to a gene. This CDR3 region has 20 residues. The CDR3 coding sequence is TGTGCCAGCAGTTTAAGCGGATCCTGGGACAGGCCGTTCATGAACACTGAAGCTTTCTTT. This encodes CASSLSGSWDRPFMNTEAFF.

In this sample, this clonotype turned up many times. The chain has TRBV5-1 and TRBJ2-4; D may be TRBD1 (6 bases). Trimming stripped 1 base from V and 0 bases from J, with 14 bases between. Germline V gives CDR1 SGHRS, CDR2 YFSETQ. The CDR3 length is 17 residues. CDR3 in amino acids: CASSLNRAGLAKNIQYF. CDR3 DNA sequence: TGCGCCAGCAGCTTGAACAGGGCTGGACTAGCCAAAAACATTCAGTACTTC.

In this sample, this clonotype turned up many times. This chain connects TRBV20-1 to TRBJ2-1; no firm D call. V lost 4 bases and J 0 bases, leaving 10 bases between the germline ends. CDR3 length equals 14 residues. Germline V gene sequence: CDR1 DFQATT, CDR2 SNEGSKA (reference sequence). This chain's CDR3 is CSAKTRSSYNEQFF. The DNA of the CDR3 is TGCAGTGCTAAGACCCGGAGCTCCTACAATGAGCAGTTCTTC.

This clonotype was detected ten times or more. The genes are TRBV4-3 and TRBJ1-2; the D is unclear. The CDR3 covers 15 residues. Trimming left V 3 bases short and J 0 bases short, with 11 bases between. CDR1 LGHNA and CDR2 YSLEER come from the germline V gene. Here the CDR3 DNA reads TGCGCCAGCAGCCAGGACCTCCTAGCTAACTATGGCTACACCTTC. Amino acid sequence: CASSQDLLANYGYTF.

This clonotype was counted many times. J is TRBJ2-1 and V is TRBV27; 15 bases line up with TRBD2. Germline V gene data show CDR1 as MNHEY and CDR2 as SMNVEV (reference sequence). This CDR3 region has 17 residues. V shed 5 bases and J 10 bases; nucleotides not matched to a gene: 12. The CDR3 loop is CASSAWTSGRARWEQFF. In DNA form, the CDR3 reads TGTGCCAGCAGTGCCTGGACTAGCGGGAGGGCCAGGTGGGAGCAGTTCTTC.

This clonotype was found many times. The genes are TRBV24-1 and TRBJ2-1; D is possibly TRBD2 (6 bases). The CDR3 covers 14 residues. Germline CDR1 reads KGHDR; CDR2 reads SFDVKD. The V end lost 5 bases, the J end lost 6 bases, and 13 bases lay between the germline ends. The CDR3 bases are TGTGCCACCAGTGGCGGGGACGACTCCAATGAGCAGTTCTTC. Translation: CATSGGDDSNEQFF.

This clonotype was seen repeatedly, ten times or more. This sequence joins TRBV29-1 and TRBJ2-3; D is unresolved. Germline CDR1 and CDR2: SQVTM and ANQGSEA. The CDR3 totals 11 residues. V gave up 1 base and J gave up 6 bases, with 5 bases separating them. In DNA form, the CDR3 reads TGCAGCGTTGAAGTGGCGGATACGCAGTATTTT. It specifies CSVEVADTQYF.

A remark on this clonotype: A much larger clone differs from this one at a single base, so this may be a read error. Given the absence of the conserved phenylalanine or tryptophan at the CDR3 end, a read error is likely. The chain is built from TRBV29-1 and TRBJ2-3; D assignment may be TRBD1 or TRBD2 (5 bases each). The CDR3 is 14 amino acids. V gave up 6 bases and J gave up 1 base, with 14 bases separating them. Germline V gene lookup returns CDR1 SQVTM and CDR2 ANQGSEA. CDR3 DNA: TGCAGCGTGGGGCGGGCAACGGGCACAGATACGCAGTATTTA. Translated, it gives CSVGRATGTDTQYL.